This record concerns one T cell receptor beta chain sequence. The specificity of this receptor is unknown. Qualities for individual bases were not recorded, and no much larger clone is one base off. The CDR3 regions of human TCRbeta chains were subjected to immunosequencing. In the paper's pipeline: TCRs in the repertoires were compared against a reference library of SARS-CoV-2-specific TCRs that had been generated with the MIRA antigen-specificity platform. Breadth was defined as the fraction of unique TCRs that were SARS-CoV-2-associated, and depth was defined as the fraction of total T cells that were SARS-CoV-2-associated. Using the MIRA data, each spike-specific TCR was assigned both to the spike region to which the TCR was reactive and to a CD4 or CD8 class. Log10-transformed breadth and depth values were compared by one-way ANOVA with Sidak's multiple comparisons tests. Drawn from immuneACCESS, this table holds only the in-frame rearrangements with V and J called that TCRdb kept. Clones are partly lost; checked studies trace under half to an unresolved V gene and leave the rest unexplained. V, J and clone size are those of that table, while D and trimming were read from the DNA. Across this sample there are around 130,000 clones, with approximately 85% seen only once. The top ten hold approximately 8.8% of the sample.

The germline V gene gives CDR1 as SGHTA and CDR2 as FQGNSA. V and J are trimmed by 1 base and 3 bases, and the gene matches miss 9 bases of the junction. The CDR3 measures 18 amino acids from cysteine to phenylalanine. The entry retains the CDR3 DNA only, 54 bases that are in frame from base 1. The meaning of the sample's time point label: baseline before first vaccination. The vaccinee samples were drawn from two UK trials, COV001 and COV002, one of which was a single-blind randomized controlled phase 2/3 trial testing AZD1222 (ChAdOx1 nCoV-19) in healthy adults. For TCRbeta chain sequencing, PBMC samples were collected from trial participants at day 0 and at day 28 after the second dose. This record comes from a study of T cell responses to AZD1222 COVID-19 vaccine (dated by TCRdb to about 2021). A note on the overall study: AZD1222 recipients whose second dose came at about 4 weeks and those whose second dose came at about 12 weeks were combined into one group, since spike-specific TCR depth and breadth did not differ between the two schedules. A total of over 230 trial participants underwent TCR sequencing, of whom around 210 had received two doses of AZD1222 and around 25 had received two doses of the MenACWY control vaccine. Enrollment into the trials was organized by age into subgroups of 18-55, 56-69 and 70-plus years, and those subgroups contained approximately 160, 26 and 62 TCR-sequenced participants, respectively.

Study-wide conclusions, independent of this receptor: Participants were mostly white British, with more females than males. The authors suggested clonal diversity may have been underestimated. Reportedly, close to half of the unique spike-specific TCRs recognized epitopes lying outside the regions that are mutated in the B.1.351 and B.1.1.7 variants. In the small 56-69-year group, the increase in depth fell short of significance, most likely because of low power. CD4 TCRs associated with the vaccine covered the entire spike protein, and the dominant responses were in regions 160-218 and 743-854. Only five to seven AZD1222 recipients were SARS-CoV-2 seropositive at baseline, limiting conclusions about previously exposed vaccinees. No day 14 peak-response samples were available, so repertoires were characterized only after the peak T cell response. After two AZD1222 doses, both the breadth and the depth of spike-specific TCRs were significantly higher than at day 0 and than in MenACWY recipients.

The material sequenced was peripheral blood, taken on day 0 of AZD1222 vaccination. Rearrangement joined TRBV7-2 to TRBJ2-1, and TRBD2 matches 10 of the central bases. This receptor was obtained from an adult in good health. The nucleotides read TGTGCCAGCAGCTTAGACCTCCTAGCGGGAGTGAGCTACAATGAGCAGTTCTTC. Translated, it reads CASSLDLLAGVSYNEQFF.